A single sample gave rise to the 30 T cell receptor beta chains below, sequenced in a study of somatic mutations in cytotoxic T cells in rheumatoid arthritis. The repertoire was sequenced with immunoSEQ multiplex PCR; TCRdb's copy has only in-frame clones and lacks some. This sample yields some 30,000 clones, of which about 88% are seen a single time; 9.4% belongs to the top ten. The sample comprised CD8+ T cells sorted from blood. Every receptor here comes from an adult with rheumatoid arthritis.

V and J are TRBV7-3 and TRBJ2-1; TRBD2 aligns across 7 bases. V was pared by 5 bases and J by 3 bases, with 10 bases of the junction left unmatched. This CDR3 is 16 amino acids long. Germline V gives CDR1 SGHTA, CDR2 FQGTGA. CDR3: CASSPLGGRVYNEQFF. CDR3 coding DNA: TGTGCCAGCAGCCCCCTTGGCGGGAGAGTCTACAATGAGCAGTTCTTC. Full variable domain (rest looked up from reference TRBV7-3 and TRBJ2-1): GAGVSQTPSNKVTEKGKYVELRCDPISGHTALYWYRQSLGQGPEFLIYFQGTGAADDSGLPNDRFFAVRPEGSVSTLKIQRTERGDSAVYLCASSPLGGRVYNEQFFGPGTRLTVL.

This clone was detected only a few times. The J gene is TRBJ2-7, the V gene TRBV10-3; 12 bases are shared with TRBD2. CDR3 size: 15 residues. The junction had 5 bases not matched to a gene; V was cut back by 4 bases and J by 4 bases. From germline, CDR1 is ENHRY and CDR2 SYGVKD. CDR3 sequence reads: CAISGTSGALYEQYF. The CDR3 DNA follows: TGTGCCATCAGTGGGACTAGCGGGGCGCTGTACGAGCAGTACTTC.

This chain connects TRBV11-2 to TRBJ2-2; 7 positions agree with TRBD2. Germline loops: CDR1 SGHAT, CDR2 FQNNGV. The length of the CDR3 is 16 residues. The V gene end was trimmed by 5 bases and the J gene end by 4 bases; junction bases not matched to a gene: 10. CDR3: CASSRLTGGITGELFF. CDR3 DNA sequence: TGTGCCAGCAGCCGACTGACGGGGGGAATCACCGGGGAGCTGTTTTTT.

This clone was counted a few times. The rearrangement joins TRBV6-5 to TRBJ2-3; no reliable D call. Trimming took 2 bases from V and 1 from J, leaving 4 bases between them. The germline V gene encodes CDR1 MNHEY and CDR2 SVGAGI. The CDR3 sequence is 13 residues long. The CDR3 DNA is TGTGCCAGCAGTTACGGCCGCACAGATACGCAGTATTTT. Its translation is CASSYGRTDTQYF.

This clone was detected once. The genes are TRBV7-8 and TRBJ1-5; D remains unclear. Germline V gives CDR1 SGHVS, CDR2 FQNEAQ. The V gene lost 5 bases and the J gene lost 0 bases, with 11 bases spanning the gap. The CDR3 consists of 15 residues. In DNA form, the CDR3 reads TGTGCCAGCAGCACGCAGGATTATAGCAATCAGCCCCAGCATTTT. Protein product: CASSTQDYSNQPQHF.

In its sample, this clone was seen a few times. This chain links TRBV7-9 with TRBJ2-2; the D is unclear. Germline CDR1 SEHNR, CDR2 FQNEAQ (reference sequence). The V gene lost 8 bases and the J gene lost 3 bases, with 4 bases spanning the gap. This CDR3 contains 11 residues. CDR3 protein: CASYYTGELFF. In DNA, the CDR3 is TGTGCCAGCTATTACACCGGGGAGCTGTTTTTT.

The chain joins TRBV7-6 to TRBJ1-6; D possibly corresponds to TRBD1 (5 bases). This CDR3 region has 15 residues. V lost 3 bases and J 7 bases, leaving 13 bases between the germline ends. Germline V gene sequence: CDR1 SGHVS, CDR2 FNYEAQ. CDR3 in DNA: TGTGCCAGCAGCTTCGGGACCGCACTCAATTCACCCCTCCACTTT. This encodes CASSFGTALNSPLHF.

The chain employs TRBV30 and TRBJ2-7, with TRBD1 identical over 9 bases. CDR1 and CDR2 from the germline V gene are GTSNPN and SVGIG (reference sequence). The CDR3 length is 15 residues. Trimming cost V 2 bases and J 3 bases; bases outside gene matches: 8. CDR3 DNA: TGTGCCTGGAGTTCCGGGACAGGGCTTATCTACGAGCAGTACTTC. Residues: CAWSSGTGLIYEQYF. The full variable domain, rest sourced from reference TRBV30 and TRBJ2-7, is SQTIHQWPATLVQPVGSPLSLECTVEGTSNPNLYWYRQAAGRGLQLLFYSVGIGQISSEVPQNLSASRPQDRQFILSSKKLLLSDSGFYLCAWSSGTGLIYEQYFGPGTRLTVT.

V gene TRBV11-2 combines with J gene TRBJ2-1, with D possibly being TRBD2 (5 bases). Germline loops: CDR1 SGHAT, CDR2 FQNNGV. The V end lost 3 bases, the J end lost 8 bases, and 14 bases lay between the germline ends. This CDR3 is 14 amino acids long. The CDR3 region is CASSFSFGGDEQFF. CDR3 nucleotides: TGTGCCAGCAGCTTCTCCTTCGGAGGCGATGAGCAGTTCTTC.

The chain is built from TRBV11-2 and TRBJ2-3; 8 bases are a match to TRBD2. V lost 6 bases and J lost 14; bases outside the gene matches: 7. Germline values: CDR1 SGHAT, CDR2 FQNNGV. The CDR3 has 11 residues. The CDR3: CASSWTSSLYF. CDR3 DNA sequence: TGTGCCAGCAGTTGGACTAGCTCATTGTATTTT. Supplemented by reference TRBV11-2 and TRBJ2-3, the full variable domain reads EAGVAQSPRYKIIEKRQSVAFWCNPISGHATLYWYQQILGQGPKLLIQFQNNGVVDDSQLPKDRFSAERLKGVDSTLKIQPAKLEDSAVYLCASSWTSSLYFGPGTRLTVL.

V is TRBV7-9 and J is TRBJ2-1; 8 bases are a match to TRBD1. Losses at the gene ends were 5 bases for V and 8 bases for J; bases not matched to a gene: 14. The CDR3 totals 16 residues. The germline gives CDR1 SEHNR, CDR2 FQNEAQ (reference sequence). CDR3 amino acids: CASSPTTGVRVDEQFF. Here the CDR3 DNA reads TGTGCCAGCAGCCCGACGACAGGGGTTAGAGTCGATGAGCAGTTCTTC.

This clone was counted a few times. The chain has TRBV4-2 and TRBJ1-5, with 7 bases that match TRBD1. Germline loops: CDR1 LGHNA, CDR2 YNFKEQ. The CDR3 consists of 16 residues. Trimming cost V 2 bases and J 7 bases; bases outside gene matches: 11. CDR3 bases: TGTGCCAGCAGCCAATACAGGGGTAGGGGAGAACAGCCCCAGCATTTT. This encodes CASSQYRGRGEQPQHF.

The V call is TRBV5-1, the J call TRBJ2-7; 7 bases match TRBD2. J gave up 6 bases and V 0 bases, and 15 bases lay outside the gene matches. The CDR3 is 17 residues long. Germline-derived CDR1 and CDR2 are SGHRS and YFSETQ. CDR3 in amino acids: CASSLAEWAGALLEQYF. The CDR3 DNA sequence: TGCGCCAGCAGCTTGGCCGAATGGGCGGGAGCTCTGCTCGAGCAGTACTTC.

Only one count was recorded for this clone. This rearrangement joins TRBV4-1 to TRBJ1-2, with 7 bases that match TRBD1. The CDR3 runs to 14 residues. V lost 5 bases, J lost 7 bases, and 10 bases stayed unmatched. CDR1 and CDR2 (germline): MGHRA, YSYEKL. CDR3: CASSKGETGSGYTF. DNA of the CDR3: TGCGCCAGCAGCAAGGGGGAGACAGGGTCTGGCTACACCTTC.

V and J are TRBV5-1 and TRBJ2-2; TRBD1 agrees at 9 bases. The V and J ends lost 5 bases and 5 bases, in that order; junction bases with no gene match: 4. The length of the CDR3 is 14 residues. From germline, CDR1 is SGHRS and CDR2 YFSETQ. CDR3 in DNA: TGCGCCAGCAGAGGGACAGGGCGGACCGGGGAGCTGTTTTTT. Amino acid sequence: CASRGTGRTGELFF.

The chain uses TRBV29-1 and TRBJ2-1; D ambiguous. Germline lookup yields CDR1 SQVTM and CDR2 ANQGSEA. This CDR3 region has 15 residues. V gave up 0 bases and J gave up 2 bases, with 11 bases separating them. The CDR3 DNA reads as TGCAGCGTTGAAGATCGGAGTAGAACCTACAATGAGCAGTTCTTC. Translation: CSVEDRSRTYNEQFF.

The V call is TRBV29-1, the J call TRBJ2-1; D call uncertain. Trimming removed 4 bases at V and 10 bases at J, with 8 bases between. Germline V gene lookup returns CDR1 SQVTM and CDR2 ANQGSEA. This CDR3 spans 10 amino acids. This CDR3 reads CSVVDGEQFF. CDR3 nucleotide sequence: TGCAGCGTTGTGGACGGGGAGCAGTTCTTC.

The rearrangement links TRBV6-5 to TRBJ2-1; D is undetermined. CDR3 length: 13 amino acids. Germline assignment: CDR1 MNHEY and CDR2 SVGAGI. The V gene lost 5 bases and the J gene lost 6 bases, with 11 bases spanning the gap. CDR3 sequence (DNA): TGTGCCAGCAGTACCCGGGCGATCAATGAGCAGTTCTTC. It is translated as CASSTRAINEQFF.

This clone was observed once. The V and J genes are TRBV9 and TRBJ1-3, with D possibly being TRBD1 (5 bases). The CDR3 runs 15 residues. Germline CDR1 SGDLS, CDR2 YYNGEE. V shed 0 bases and J shed 0 bases, with 7 bases lying between them. CDR3 residues: CASSVGQSSGNTIYF. CDR3 nucleotide sequence: TGTGCCAGCAGCGTAGGACAGAGCTCTGGAAACACCATATATTTT.

The chain recombines TRBV27 with TRBJ2-3; a weak D match, TRBD2 (6 bases). V was shortened by 6 bases and J by 0 bases, with 16 bases between the two germline ends. The CDR3 spans 16 residues. Germline CDR1 and CDR2: MNHEY and SMNVEV (reference sequence). In nucleotides, the CDR3 is TGTGCCAGCAGCTCCATGATGGCGGGGAGCACAGATACGCAGTATTTT. The encoded protein is CASSSMMAGSTDTQYF.

The rearrangement joins TRBV10-3 to TRBJ1-2; no clear D gene. Germline CDR1 and CDR2: ENHRY and SYGVKD. The CDR3 is 14 residues long. The V gene lost 6 bases and the J gene lost 4 bases, with 15 bases spanning the gap. The CDR3 protein is CAISEVGEGYGYTF. Here the CDR3 DNA reads TGTGCCATCAGCGAAGTTGGGGAAGGCTATGGCTACACCTTC.

This clone has a single count. The gene calls are TRBV5-4 and TRBJ1-1; perhaps TRBD1 as D (6 bases). Per germline, CDR1 SGHNT and CDR2 YYREEE (reference sequence). Trimming took off 4 bases at V and 5 bases at J, with 21 bases between the two ends. This CDR3 is built from 16 residues. The CDR3 region is CASSPPYRGRKTEAFF. The CDR3 nucleotides are TGTGCCAGCAGCCCTCCCTATCGGGGGCGCAAGACTGAAGCTTTCTTT.

V is TRBV18 and J is TRBJ2-1; weak D call: TRBD2 (5 bases). V shed 0 bases and J shed 12 bases, with 15 bases lying between them. There are 14 residues in the CDR3. Germline CDR1 is KGHSH and CDR2 is LQKENI. The DNA for the CDR3 is TGTGCCAGCTCACCACCGGGCGAGGGAGATAGGCAGTTCTTC. Translating gives CASSPPGEGDRQFF.

This sequence joins TRBV15 and TRBJ2-3; D is perhaps TRBD2 (5 bases). The germline V gene encodes CDR1 LNHNV and CDR2 YYDKDF (reference sequence). The length of the CDR3 is 15 residues. Trimming pared 1 base from V and 2 bases from J, leaving 10 bases between. The CDR3 bases are TGTGCCACCAGCAGAGGGTCGACTAACACAGATACGCAGTATTTT. Its translation: CATSRGSTNTDTQYF. The full variable domain, its missing parts supplied by reference TRBV15 and TRBJ2-3, is DAMVIQNPRYQVTQFGKPVTLSCSQTLNHNVMYWYQQKSSQAPKLLFHYYDKDFNNEADTPDNFQSRRPNTSFCFLDIRSPGLGDTAMYLCATSRGSTNTDTQYFGPGTRLTVL.

The V call is TRBV6-5, the J call TRBJ2-3, with D unclear. V gave up 8 bases and J gave up 0 bases, with 9 bases separating them. This CDR3 is built from 13 residues. Germline-derived CDR1 and CDR2 are MNHEY and SVGAGI. The CDR3 nucleotides are TGTGCCAGCCAAGAACCGAGCACAGATACGCAGTATTTT. It codes for CASQEPSTDTQYF.

The J gene is TRBJ2-7, the V gene TRBV6-1; tentatively, D is TRBD1 (6 bases). Germline values: CDR1 MNHNS, CDR2 SASEGT. The CDR3 covers 14 residues. The ends were cut back, 7 bases at V and 3 bases at J, with 16 bases in the middle. The CDR3 coding sequence is TGTGCCAGCACCGAAGGGGGAGTTTACTACGAGCAGTACTTC. Amino acid sequence: CASTEGGVYYEQYF.

V gene TRBV7-9 combines with J gene TRBJ2-2; TRBD1 aligns across 9 bases. Germline assignment: CDR1 SEHNR and CDR2 FQNEAQ (reference sequence). The J segment lost 3 bases and the V segment lost 4 bases, leaving 3 bases of the junction unmatched. This CDR3 is 15 amino acids long. CDR3 DNA: TGTGCCAGCAGCTCCGGGACAGGGTACACCGGGGAGCTGTTTTTT. Its protein is CASSSGTGYTGELFF.

The chain uses TRBV27 and TRBJ1-1; no reliable D call. Trimming left V 3 bases short and J 5 bases short, with 10 bases between. The CDR3 runs to 13 residues. Germline V lookup: CDR1 MNHEY, CDR2 SMNVEV (reference sequence). This CDR3 is CASSLREWTEAFF. The CDR3 DNA reads as TGTGCCAGCAGTTTGCGGGAGTGGACTGAAGCTTTCTTT.

V and J are TRBV14 and TRBJ2-3, with unresolved D. The germline V gene has CDR1 SGHDN and CDR2 FVKESK. This CDR3 has 15 residues. Trimming removed 1 base at V and 2 bases at J, with 10 bases between. The CDR3 coding sequence is TGTGCCAGCAGCCAAGGAGTAGGAGCCACAGATACGCAGTATTTT. The encoded protein is CASSQGVGATDTQYF. Full variable domain (outside the CDR3, taken from reference TRBV14 and TRBJ2-3): EAGVTQFPSHSVIEKGQTVTLRCDPISGHDNLYWYRRVMGKEIKFLLHFVKESKQDESGMPNNRFLAERTGGTYSTLKVQPAELEDSGVYFCASSQGVGATDTQYFGPGTRLTVL.

This chain joins TRBV7-9 and TRBJ2-1, with a possible D match to TRBD2 (5 bases). V lost 7 bases and J lost 2, with 18 bases in between. This CDR3 has 16 residues. CDR1 is SEHNR, CDR2 FQNEAQ, per germline (reference sequence). The CDR3 loop reads CASITNPAGPYNEQFF. CDR3 in DNA: TGTGCCAGCATCACGAACCCGGCGGGTCCCTACAATGAGCAGTTCTTC.